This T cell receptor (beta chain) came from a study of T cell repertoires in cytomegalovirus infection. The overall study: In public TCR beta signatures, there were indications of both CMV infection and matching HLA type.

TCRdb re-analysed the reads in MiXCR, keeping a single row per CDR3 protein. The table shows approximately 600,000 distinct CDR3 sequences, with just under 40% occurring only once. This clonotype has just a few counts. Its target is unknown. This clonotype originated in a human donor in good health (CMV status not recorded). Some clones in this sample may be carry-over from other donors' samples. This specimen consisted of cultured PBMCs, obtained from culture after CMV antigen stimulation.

In DNA, the CDR3 is TGTGCCAGCAGCCAAAACTACAGGGCCTCTGGAAACACCATATATTTT. Protein product: CASSQNYRASGNTIYF. The rearrangement uses TRBV7-6 and TRBJ1-3, with D possibly TRBD1 on 6 matching bases. The CDR3 runs 16 residues. V lost 5 bases and J 0 bases, leaving 14 bases between the germline ends. Germline V gene data show CDR1 as SGHVS and CDR2 as FNYEAQ.